The 30 T cell receptor beta chains reported below all come from one sample, sequenced in a study of OX40 agonist ivuxolimab in advanced cancers. Profiling relied on immunoSEQ multiplex PCR, and the TCRdb table lists in-frame clones only, not all of them. The sample contains over 65,000 clones, 65% to 90% of which appear only once. Specimen: CD4+ or CD8+ T cells sorted from blood, collected in a trial of the OX40 agonist ivuxolimab. These TCRs come from an adult with an advanced solid tumor such as melanoma, head and neck, liver or kidney cancer.

The rearrangement links TRBV7-3 to TRBJ2-1, with D maybe TRBD2 (6 bases). Per germline, CDR1 SGHTA and CDR2 FQGTGA. This CDR3 contains 16 residues. V lost 1 base and J 5 bases, leaving 15 bases between the germline ends. In nucleotides, the CDR3 is TGTGCCAGCAGCTTAATAGCGGCGGAGACTGACAATGAGCAGTTCTTC. This encodes CASSLIAAETDNEQFF.

This rearrangement joins TRBV10-1 to TRBJ2-1; a possible D gene is TRBD2 (7 bases). The CDR3 totals 12 residues. Trimming took 3 bases from V and 8 from J, leaving 8 bases between them. Germline-derived CDR1 and CDR2 are WNHNN and SYGVQD (reference sequence). The CDR3 protein is CASSEGGDEQFF. Here the CDR3 DNA reads TGCGCCAGCAGTGAAGGGGGGGATGAGCAGTTCTTC.

The chain carries TRBV9 and TRBJ1-2; a weak D match, TRBD1 (5 bases). The length of the CDR3 is 15 residues. CDR1 and CDR2 from the germline V gene are SGDLS and YYNGEE. V was shortened by 3 bases and J by 5 bases, with 17 bases between the two germline ends. CDR3 bases: TGTGCCAGCAGCGGCCGGGACGGGAAGCCGTATGGCTACACCTTC. It encodes CASSGRDGKPYGYTF.

The V gene is TRBV28, the J gene TRBJ1-2; D might be TRBD1 (6 bases). Germline V gives CDR1 MDHEN, CDR2 SYDVKM. The CDR3 extends over 13 amino acids. Trimming stripped 4 bases from V and 5 bases from J, with 11 bases between. CDR3 sequence (DNA): TGTGCCAGCAGTTCGGCAGGGGCATATGGCTACACCTTC. Its protein is CASSSAGAYGYTF.

This clone was found a few times. The chain is built from TRBV6-4 and TRBJ1-6, with 8 positions matching TRBD1. Germline lookup yields CDR1 MRHNA and CDR2 SNTAGT. This CDR3 contains 13 residues. The trim removed 4 bases at V and 9 bases at J, leaving 2 bases unmatched. CDR3 sequence reads: CASSGTGSSPLHF. CDR3 in DNA: TGTGCCAGCAGTGGGACAGGGAGTTCACCCCTCCACTTT.

The CDR3 sequence is CASSDGQGGNYGYTF. CDR3 in DNA: TGCGCCAGCAGCGACGGACAGGGGGGTAACTATGGCTACACCTTC. V gene TRBV5-1 combines with J gene TRBJ1-2, with 10 bases that match TRBD1. The CDR3 is made up of 15 amino acids. Trimming took 4 bases from V and 1 from J; bases not matched to a gene: 4. Germline CDR1 reads SGHRS; CDR2 reads YFSETQ. The complete variable domain, with remaining parts taken from reference TRBV5-1 and TRBJ1-2, reads KAGVTQTPRYLIKTRGQQVTLSCSPISGHRSVSWYQQTPGQGLQFLFEYFSETQRNKGNFPGRFSGRQFSNSRSEMNVSTLELGDSALYLCASSDGQGGNYGYTFGSGTRLTVV.

J is TRBJ1-2 and V is TRBV4-3; TRBD1 matches at 9 bases. The junction had 4 bases not matched to a gene; V was cut back by 1 base and J by 4 bases. The CDR3 totals 15 residues. The germline V gene encodes CDR1 LGHNA and CDR2 YSLEER. CDR3 coding DNA: TGCGCCAGCAGCCAAGGACAGGGGGTTGGCTATGGCTACACCTTC. It codes for CASSQGQGVGYGYTF.

The chain uses TRBV6-6 and TRBJ2-5; 7 nucleotides agree with TRBD2. The V gene end was trimmed by 7 bases and the J gene end by 4 bases; junction bases not matched to a gene: 0. The germline V gene encodes CDR1 MNHNY and CDR2 SVGAGI (reference sequence). This CDR3 has 11 amino acids. The CDR3 bases are TGTGCCAGCACTAGCGGAGAGACCCAGTACTTC. Translating it yields CASTSGETQYF.

The chain has TRBV5-6 and TRBJ2-2; TRBD1 agrees at 11 bases. With V trimmed by 4 bases and J by 7 bases, 6 bases remained unmatched. Germline lookup yields CDR1 SGHDT and CDR2 YYEEEE. The CDR3 is made up of 15 amino acids. The CDR3 nucleotides are TGTGCCAGCAGCCCTGGACAGGGGGCGAACGGGGAGCTGTTTTTT. This gives the protein CASSPGQGANGELFF.

The chain's CDR3 is CATSRDEGGWSGYTF. In nucleotides, the CDR3 is TGTGCCACCAGCAGAGATGAGGGGGGCTGGTCCGGCTACACCTTC. This chain uses TRBV15 with TRBJ1-2; possibly TRBD1 for D (6 bases). The germline V gene encodes CDR1 LNHNV and CDR2 YYDKDF (reference sequence). This CDR3 is 15 amino acids long. The ends were cut back, 0 bases at V and 8 bases at J, with 16 bases in the middle.

This sequence joins TRBV12-5 and TRBJ2-5, with TRBD2 as a possible D gene (6 bases). The J call may be faulty, since TRBJ2-7 better matches the DNA end. This CDR3 is built from 12 residues. Germline CDR1 LGHNT, CDR2 FRNRAP. This CDR3 is CASGPAGGEQYF. CDR3 DNA sequence: TGTGCTAGTGGTCCGGCCGGGGGCGAGCAGTACTTC.

This clone has just a few counts. V and J are TRBV6-1 and TRBJ1-1; D gene uncertain. The CDR3 consists of 15 residues. Trimming cost V 1 base and J 8 bases, with 17 bases left between them. The germline gives CDR1 MNHNS, CDR2 SASEGT. The CDR3 is CASSEGRHSNGEAFF. CDR3 DNA: TGTGCCAGCAGTGAAGGTAGGCACTCGAACGGGGAAGCTTTCTTT.

In its sample, this clone was seen a few times. The genes are TRBV6-5 and TRBJ1-1, with a weak D call TRBD1 (5 bases). CDR3 length equals 14 residues. Deletions cut 6 bases from V and 11 bases from J, with 22 bases between. Per germline, CDR1 MNHEY and CDR2 SVGAGI. The CDR3 protein is CASSSGGTANQAFF. In DNA, the CDR3 is TGTGCCAGCAGCTCCGGGGGGACTGCTAATCAGGCTTTCTTT.

J is TRBJ2-5 and V is TRBV9; D is ambiguous. The length of the CDR3 is 14 residues. Germline V gives CDR1 SGDLS, CDR2 YYNGEE. Trimming stripped 4 bases from V and 3 bases from J, with 13 bases between. CDR3 sequence (DNA): TGTGCCAGCAGCTCCCGCCCCCGGGAAGAGACCCAGTACTTC. Translated: CASSSRPREETQYF.

The chain is built from TRBV9 and TRBJ2-3; 9 bases match TRBD2. Germline V gene lookup returns CDR1 SGDLS and CDR2 YYNGEE. This CDR3 contains 16 residues. V was clipped by 0 bases and J by 5 bases; unmatched bases: 7. The CDR3 here is CASSVVGGLAVDTQYF. For the CDR3, the DNA is TGTGCCAGCAGCGTAGTAGGGGGACTAGCAGTAGATACGCAGTATTTT.

V gene TRBV11-2 combines with J gene TRBJ1-1; TRBD1 agrees at 8 bases. The CDR3 is made up of 14 amino acids. V trimming: 3 bases; J trimming: 0 bases; junction bases outside the gene matches: 0. CDR1 and CDR2 from the germline V gene are SGHAT and FQNNGV. The CDR3 here is CASSLTGVNTEAFF. As DNA, the CDR3 is TGTGCCAGCAGCTTGACAGGGGTGAACACTGAAGCTTTCTTT.

A single count supports this clone. With a far larger clone one base away, a read error is the likely cause. This chain links TRBV5-6 with TRBJ1-2; 9 bases map to TRBD1. V lost 4 bases and J lost 5; bases outside the gene matches: 3. The length of the CDR3 is 13 residues. Germline CDR1 SGHDT, CDR2 YYEEEE. Written as DNA, the CDR3 is TGTGCCAGCAGCCGGGACAGGGAATATGGCTACACCTTC. Residues: CASSRDREYGYTF.

This clone was seen only once. The rearrangement joins TRBV7-2 to TRBJ2-7; D might be TRBD2 (6 bases). With 5 bases removed from V and 4 bases from J, the gap between germline ends came to 18 bases. This CDR3 has 15 residues. Germline assignment: CDR1 SGHTA and CDR2 FQGNSA. Here the CDR3 reads CASSPGTGLQYEQYF. DNA of the CDR3: TGTGCCAGCAGCCCCGGGACTGGACTTCAGTACGAGCAGTACTTC.

This clone was seen a single time. This chain connects TRBV7-9 to TRBJ2-2; unclear D gene. Germline CDR1 is SEHNR and CDR2 is FQNEAQ (reference sequence). V lost 2 bases, J lost 2 bases, and 15 bases lay in between. This CDR3 is built from 17 residues. The CDR3 here is CASSLSRPVLNTGELFF. The DNA for the CDR3 is TGTGCCAGCAGCTTATCCCGACCCGTCCTAAACACCGGGGAGCTGTTTTTT.

The genes are TRBV5-1 and TRBJ2-3; D is perhaps TRBD1 (6 bases). The CDR3 sequence is 15 residues long. The V end was cut by 2 bases, the J end by 4 bases, with 14 bases between. Germline-derived CDR1 and CDR2 are SGHRS and YFSETQ. CDR3 amino acids: CASSFAGAESDTQYF. The CDR3 nucleotides read TGCGCCAGCAGCTTCGCAGGGGCTGAGTCAGATACGCAGTATTTT.

Notes on this clone: Other nucleotide sequences in the sample specify the same CDR3. V usage is TRBV10-3 and J usage is TRBJ1-6; perhaps TRBD1 as D (5 bases). V was pared by 2 bases and J by 8 bases, with 10 bases between. Germline CDR1 and CDR2: ENHRY and SYGVKD. There are 14 residues in the CDR3. The CDR3: CAISERGEDSPLHF. CDR3 nucleotide sequence: TGTGCCATCAGTGAGCGGGGGGAGGATTCACCCCTCCACTTT.

J is TRBJ1-2 and V is TRBV28; tentatively, D is TRBD1 (5 bases). The V gene's germline CDR1 is MDHEN and CDR2 SYDVKM. Trimming stripped 2 bases from V and 1 base from J, with 11 bases between. The CDR3 has 15 residues. The CDR3 loop reads CASSLVGTNNYGYTF. The CDR3 DNA reads TGTGCCAGCAGTTTAGTCGGGACGAATAACTATGGCTACACCTTC.

The J gene is TRBJ1-2, the V gene TRBV6-1; D is possibly TRBD1 (5 bases). The V and J ends lost 0 bases and 6 bases respectively, with 11 bases between them. The CDR3 has 14 residues. Germline loops: CDR1 MNHNS, CDR2 SASEGT. CDR3 sequence (DNA): TGTGCCAGCAGTGAAGCGGGACTCGGGAATGGCTACACCTTC. It yields the protein CASSEAGLGNGYTF.

The chain combines TRBV30 with TRBJ2-5; 7 bases match TRBD1. This CDR3 comprises 13 residues. From germline, CDR1 is GTSNPN and CDR2 SVGIG (reference sequence). V was clipped by 2 bases and J by 7 bases; unmatched bases: 7. This CDR3 is CAWSRQGGGTQYF. The DNA for the CDR3 is TGTGCCTGGAGTAGACAGGGTGGGGGGACCCAGTACTTC.

The J gene is TRBJ1-6, the V gene TRBV6-5; tentative D call: TRBD1 (5 bases). This CDR3 is built from 15 residues. Germline V CDR1 and CDR2: MNHEY, SVGAGI. Trimming left V 2 bases short and J 7 bases short, with 12 bases between. CDR3 residues: CASSYGGRGNSPLHF. CDR3 in DNA: TGTGCCAGCAGTTACGGGGGACGAGGAAATTCACCCCTCCACTTT.

This clone is a singleton in its sample. This chain connects TRBV6-5 to TRBJ1-3; D gene uncertain. V lost 0 bases and J lost 4, with 4 bases in between. The CDR3 loop spans 13 amino acids. Germline-derived CDR1 and CDR2 are MNHEY and SVGAGI. This chain's CDR3 is CASSYSGGNTIYF. DNA for the CDR3: TGTGCCAGCAGTTACTCCGGGGGAAACACCATATATTTT.

As for this clone: A read error may produce the germline difference seen at one junction end. This sample includes further DNA sequences coding for the same CDR3. The V call is TRBV19, the J call TRBJ1-2; D unresolved. The CDR3 extends over 13 amino acids. Germline lookup yields CDR1 LNHDA and CDR2 SQIVND (reference sequence). CDR3 protein: CASSVGPTYGYTF. The CDR3 DNA reads as TGTGCCAGTAGTGTCGGACCCACATATGGTTACACCTTC.

The rearrangement joins TRBV7-8 to TRBJ1-2; TRBD1 is a possible D gene (6 bases). V dropped 4 bases and J dropped 3 bases, with 18 bases sitting between them. This CDR3 is 16 amino acids long. The germline V gene encodes CDR1 SGHVS and CDR2 FQNEAQ. The CDR3 region has the DNA TGTGCCAGCAGCTCGGGGGCGCAAAGGGGACACTATGGCTACACCTTC. It yields the protein CASSSGAQRGHYGYTF.

This clone occurred a few times. V gene TRBV5-1 combines with J gene TRBJ1-3; no clear D gene. This CDR3 is 12 amino acids long. V dropped 0 bases and J dropped 3 bases, with 1 base sitting between them. Per germline, CDR1 SGHRS and CDR2 YFSETQ. The DNA of the CDR3 is TGCGCCAGCAGCTTGGTTGGAAACACCATATATTTT. Protein product: CASSLVGNTIYF.

V usage is TRBV18 and J usage is TRBJ2-5; D is perhaps TRBD1 (6 bases). Germline loops: CDR1 KGHSH, CDR2 LQKENI. V was pared by 0 bases and J by 4 bases, with 9 bases between. The CDR3 consists of 14 residues. The CDR3 nucleotides read TGTGCCAGCTCACCACCGACCAGGGGAGAGACCCAGTACTTC. Amino acid sequence: CASSPPTRGETQYF.